These T cell receptor beta chains were read from a single sample in a study of CD8+ T cells in alopecia areata. This table comes from immunoSEQ multiplex PCR, and its TCRdb copy is limited to in-frame clones, with some not included. The sample holds about 180,000 clones, approximately 50% seen once. Sequencing used CD8+ T cells sorted from blood, obtained around week 54, from a patient treated with tofacitinib. The receptors were sampled from a human donor with alopecia areata. CDR3s include the opening cysteine and the closing phenylalanine or tryptophan. The D gene is left open where the match is weak. Clone sizes are given selectively: once, few, many, or a class where the clone is expanded.

clone size	D gene	J gene	V gene	CDR3 protein	CDR3 DNA
few	NA	TRBJ1-1	TRBV25-1	CASSAMGGRTEAFF	TGTGCCAGCAGTGCTATGGGGGGCCGGACTGAAGCTTTCTTT
NA	NA	TRBJ2-5	TRBV6-5	CASSYLGDQETQYF	TGTGCCAGCAGTTACTTGGGGGACCAAGAGACCCAGTACTTC
NA	NA	TRBJ2-1	TRBV6-1	CASSEVLLRGRFF	TGTGCCAGCAGTGAAGTACTCCTTAGAGGCAGGTTCTTC
few	NA	TRBJ2-5	TRBV29-1	CSVDIQGQETQYF	TGCAGCGTTGATATCCAGGGACAAGAGACCCAGTACTTC
NA	NA	TRBJ1-5	TRBV2	CASSETVSNQPQHF	TGTGCCAGCAGTGAGACAGTTTCGAATCAGCCCCAGCATTTT
NA	TRBD2	TRBJ2-5	TRBV7-3	CASSPIGRSETQYF	TGTGCCAGCAGTCCGATCGGGAGGTCAGAGACCCAGTACTTC
few	NA	TRBJ2-7	TRBV5-5	CASSFHGSPSYEQYF	TGTGCCAGCAGCTTCCATGGGTCACCATCCTACGAGCAGTACTTC
few	TRBD1	TRBJ2-5	TRBV5-1	CASSLVTGEQETQYF	TGCGCCAGCAGCTTGGTGACAGGGGAGCAGGAGACCCAGTACTTC
NA	NA	TRBJ2-2	TRBV29-1	CSVDRETGELFF	TGCAGCGTTGATAGGGAAACCGGGGAGCTGTTTTTT
NA	NA	TRBJ2-7	TRBV7-8	CASSLSGAYEQYF	TGTGCCAGCAGCTTATCAGGGGCCTACGAGCAGTACTTC
NA	NA	TRBJ1-1	TRBV27	CASSLDGAPQGWTEAFF	TGTGCCAGCAGTTTGGATGGGGCGCCCCAAGGCTGGACTGAAGCTTTCTTT
NA	TRBD1	TRBJ1-6	TRBV6-5	CASSPGTVGSPLHF	TGTGCCAGCAGTCCCGGGACAGTTGGATCACCCCTCCACTTT
NA	NA	TRBJ1-2	TRBV30	CAWSVGANYGYTF	TGTGCCTGGAGTGTTGGGGCTAACTATGGCTACACCTTC
NA	TRBD2	TRBJ2-7	TRBV30	CAWSTTSVYEQYF	TGTGCCTGGAGTACGACTAGCGTCTACGAGCAGTACTTC
NA	TRBD2	TRBJ2-3	TRBV29-1	CSVAGETSGESTDTQYF	TGCAGCGTGGCGGGGGAGACTAGCGGGGAGAGCACAGATACGCAGTATTTT
NA	NA	TRBJ1-4	TRBV2	CASKRRSNEKLFF	TGTGCCAGCAAGCGCAGGTCTAATGAAAAACTGTTTTTT
NA	NA	TRBJ2-2	TRBV19	CASKGGNTGELFF	TGTGCCAGTAAAGGAGGGAACACCGGGGAGCTGTTTTTT
once	NA	TRBJ1-5	TRBV5-6	CASSLLWEGSNQPQHF	TGTGCCAGCAGCTTGTTGTGGGAGGGGAGCAATCAGCCCCAGCATTTT
once	NA	TRBJ2-7	TRBV6-1	CASRDFPSYEQYF	TGTGCCAGCCGGGACTTCCCCTCCTACGAGCAGTACTTC
few	TRBD1	TRBJ1-2	TRBV25-1	CASSREGGLFGYTF	TGTGCCAGCAGTAGGGAAGGGGGCTTGTTTGGCTACACCTTC